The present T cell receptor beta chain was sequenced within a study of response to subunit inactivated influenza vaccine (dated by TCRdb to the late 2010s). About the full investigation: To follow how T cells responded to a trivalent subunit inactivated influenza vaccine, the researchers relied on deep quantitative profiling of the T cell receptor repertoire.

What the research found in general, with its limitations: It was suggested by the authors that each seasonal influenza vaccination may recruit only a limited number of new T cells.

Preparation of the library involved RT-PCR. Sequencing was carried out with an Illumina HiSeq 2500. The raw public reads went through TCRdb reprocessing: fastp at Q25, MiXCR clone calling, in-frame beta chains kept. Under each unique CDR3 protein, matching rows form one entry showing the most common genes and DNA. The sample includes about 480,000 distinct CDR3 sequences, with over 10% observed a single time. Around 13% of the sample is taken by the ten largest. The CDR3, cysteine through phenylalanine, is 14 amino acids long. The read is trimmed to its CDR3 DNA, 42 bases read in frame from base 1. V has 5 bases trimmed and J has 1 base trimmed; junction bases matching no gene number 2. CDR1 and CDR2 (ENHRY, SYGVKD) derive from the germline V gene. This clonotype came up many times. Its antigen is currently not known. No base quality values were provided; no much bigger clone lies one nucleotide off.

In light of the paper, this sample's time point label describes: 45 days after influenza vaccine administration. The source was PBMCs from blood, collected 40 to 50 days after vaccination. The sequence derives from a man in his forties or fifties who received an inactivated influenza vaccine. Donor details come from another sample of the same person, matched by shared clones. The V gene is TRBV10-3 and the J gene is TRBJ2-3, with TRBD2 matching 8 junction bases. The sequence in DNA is TGTGCCATCAGTCGAGCGGGGGGCACAGATACGCAGTATTTT. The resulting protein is CAISRAGGTDTQYF.